This entry is about one T cell receptor beta chain. Its antigen is unknown. Sequencing used immunoSEQ multiplex PCR; TCRdb keeps in-frame clones, though not all of them. Among 150,000 to 200,000 clones listed, approximately 90% were seen once. These data originate in a study of T cell responses to AZD1222 COVID-19 vaccine. Study-wide context: Analyses pooled second doses at about 4 or about 12 weeks. Findings and caveats of the study: The study sampled repertoires only after the peak T cell response. Unmutated variant regions are reportedly the target of nearly half of TCRs that are spike-specific.

Germline values: CDR1 MDHEN, CDR2 SYDVKM. CDR3 length: 15 amino acids. Unmatched junction bases numbered 5, after V lost 1 base and J lost 6 bases. Sample: peripheral blood, taken on day 0 of AZD1222 vaccination. This clonotype was obtained from an adult in good health. The chain couples TRBV28 to TRBJ2-7; 11 nucleotides align to TRBD1. This CDR3 is CASSLSLGTGGEQYF. The CDR3 DNA reads as TGTGCCAGCAGTTTATCCCTGGGGACAGGGGGCGAGCAGTACTTC.